The clone carrying this T cell receptor beta chain was counted a single time. Assay used: immunoSEQ multiplex PCR; TCRdb lists only in-frame clones, some missing. This table has 55,000 to 80,000 clones, about 80% appearing once. The data derive from a study of blood T cell repertoires in COVID-19. The CDR3 covers 13 residues. CDR1 is SGHTS and CDR2 is YDEGEE in the germline V gene. Trimming took 3 bases from V and 0 from J, leaving 4 bases between them. V usage is TRBV5-8 and J usage is TRBJ1-5, with D unresolved. The source material was peripheral blood. This sequence originates from an older woman with acute or convalescent COVID-19. The CDR3 region has the DNA TGTGCCAGCAGCTCGCGTAGCAATCAGCCCCAGCATTTT. Translation gives CASSSRSNQPQHF.